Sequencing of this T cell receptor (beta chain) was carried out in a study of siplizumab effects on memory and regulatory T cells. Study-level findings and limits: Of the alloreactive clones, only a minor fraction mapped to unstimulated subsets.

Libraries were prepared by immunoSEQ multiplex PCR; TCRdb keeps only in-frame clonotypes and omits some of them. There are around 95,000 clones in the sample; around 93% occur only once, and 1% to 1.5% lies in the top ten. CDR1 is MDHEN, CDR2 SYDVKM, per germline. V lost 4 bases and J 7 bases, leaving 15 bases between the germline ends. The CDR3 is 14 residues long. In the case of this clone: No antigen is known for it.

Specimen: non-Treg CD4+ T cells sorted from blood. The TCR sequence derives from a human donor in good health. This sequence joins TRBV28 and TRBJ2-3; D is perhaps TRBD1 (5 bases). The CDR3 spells CASSSQGALNTQYF. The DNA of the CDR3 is TGTGCCAGCAGTTCCCAGGGTGCCTTGAATACGCAGTATTTT.